This T cell receptor (beta chain) was captured in a study of blood T cell repertoires in COVID-19. At the level of the study: Researchers got acute and convalescent COVID-19 samples from the United States, Italy and Spain. Sources were T cells, B-cell-depleted T cells, or PBMCs; the material itself was cDNA or gDNA.

In the original workflow: Amplifying reference gene primers gave estimates of nucleated cell counts. The repertoire was sequenced with immunoSEQ multiplex PCR; TCRdb's copy has only in-frame clones and lacks some. V, J and clone size derive from that table, while D and trimming were established from the DNA sequence. The table records 200,000 to 250,000 clones, around 90% of them present only once. The germline CDR1 and CDR2 sequences are MNHEY and SMNVEV (reference sequence). The CDR3 is 15 amino acids. V shed 5 bases and J 4 bases; nucleotides not matched to a gene: 8. Those enrolled in Seattle joined during active infection and were followed longitudinally afterward.

The sequencing input was peripheral blood. The chain joins TRBV27 to TRBJ2-5; TRBD2 aligns across 9 bases. This clonotype was sampled from a man aged 25-40 years with COVID-19, enrolled during active disease. DNA of the CDR3: TGTGCCAGCAGTCCGAATAGCGGGAGTGGAGAGACCCAGTACTTC. Its protein is CASSPNSGSGETQYF.